Listed here are 20 T cell receptor beta chains from one sample, sequenced in a study of long-term antiretroviral therapy in people with HIV. With survey level as its setting, the immunoSEQ assay was v3.0. Generated by immunoSEQ multiplex PCR, the TCRdb table keeps only in-frame clones and is missing some. Among about 20,000 clones, around four fifths were seen once, and the ten largest hold roughly 4%. The sample was unsorted PBMCs, taken roughly 4 years after starting antiretroviral therapy. These receptors came from a man aged 18-30 years with HIV.

V gene TRBV27 combines with J gene TRBJ1-4; perhaps TRBD1 as D (5 bases). CDR3 size: 17 residues. CDR1 is MNHEY and CDR2 is SMNVEV in the germline V gene (reference sequence). V was shortened by 3 bases and J by 12 bases, with 26 bases between the two germline ends. CDR3 loop: CASSFGVLGRSGGQLFF. CDR3 nucleotides: TGTGCCAGCAGTTTTGGCGTCTTGGGGCGGAGCGGCGGGCAACTGTTTTTT. Looking up the rest from reference TRBV27 and TRBJ1-4 gives the full variable domain: EAQVTQNPRYLITVTGKKLTVTCSQNMNHEYMSWYRQDPGLGLRQIYYSMNVEVTDKGDVPEGYKVSRKEKRNFPLILESPSPNQTSLYFCASSFGVLGRSGGQLFFGSGTQLSVL.

CDR3 nucleotides: TGTGCCAGCACCGGGACAGGGCTCTCACCCCTCCACTTT. Translating it yields CASTGTGLSPLHF. The rearrangement links TRBV5-6 to TRBJ1-6, with 9 bases fitting TRBD1. Looked up from germline, CDR1 is SGHDT and CDR2 is YYEEEE. This CDR3 region has 13 residues. Germline trimming cut 6 bases from V and 10 bases from J; bases unmatched to any gene: 5.

The chain combines TRBV30 with TRBJ2-5; unclear D gene. CDR1 and CDR2 from the germline V gene are GTSNPN and SVGIG (reference sequence). CDR3 size: 12 residues. The ends were cut back, 1 base at V and 5 bases at J, with 8 bases in the middle. The CDR3, as DNA: TGTGCCTGGAGTGGGTCGGGCGAGACCCAGTACTTC. It yields the protein CAWSGSGETQYF. Based on the CDR3 plus reference TRBV30 and TRBJ2-5, the full variable domain is SQTIHQWPATLVQPVGSPLSLECTVEGTSNPNLYWYRQAAGRGLQLLFYSVGIGQISSEVPQNLSASRPQDRQFILSSKKLLLSDSGFYLCAWSGSGETQYFGPGTRLLVL.

This clone was observed a handful of times. The chain is built from TRBV7-8 and TRBJ2-7; 9 nucleotides line up with TRBD1. V shed 8 bases, J shed 5 bases, and the junction held 7 bases outside the gene matches. Germline V CDR1 and CDR2: SGHVS, FQNEAQ. This CDR3 spans 13 amino acids. CDR3 bases: TGTGCCAGCCGGACAGGGGTTCTCAACGAGCAGTACTTC. It encodes CASRTGVLNEQYF.

This clone was recorded only once. The chain couples TRBV5-4 to TRBJ2-6; weak D call: TRBD1 (8 bases). Germline CDR1 is SGHNT and CDR2 is YYREEE (reference sequence). This CDR3 is built from 18 residues. Trimming cost V 4 bases and J 2 bases, with 19 bases left between them. The CDR3 region is CASSGQTGEGPGANVLTF. The CDR3 DNA is TGTGCCAGCAGCGGACAGACAGGGGAGGGTCCTGGGGCCAACGTCCTGACTTTC.

The chain combines TRBV11-3 with TRBJ1-1; D gene unclear. V gave up 5 bases and J gave up 1 base, with 14 bases separating them. This CDR3 is built from 15 residues. The germline gives CDR1 SGHNT, CDR2 YENEEA. CDR3 sequence: CASSLGPPTNTEAFF. As DNA, the CDR3 is TGTGCCAGCAGCCTCGGACCCCCCACGAACACTGAAGCTTTCTTT.

This chain joins TRBV6-5 and TRBJ1-2; 10 bases agree with TRBD1. The V and J ends lost 9 bases and 8 bases, in that order; junction bases with no gene match: 12. Germline V gives CDR1 MNHEY, CDR2 SVGAGI. CDR3 length: 14 amino acids. The CDR3 DNA reads TGTGCCAGTGGGAGAGCGACAGGGGGCGAAGGCTACACCTTC. Translating gives CASGRATGGEGYTF.

J is TRBJ1-6 and V is TRBV5-6; D not certain. Germline V gives CDR1 SGHDT, CDR2 YYEEEE. The CDR3 length is 15 residues. V was cut by 5 bases and J by 0 bases, with 9 bases left in between. CDR3 sequence: CASRYLSSYNSPLHF. The CDR3 region has the DNA TGTGCCAGCAGATACTTGAGCTCCTATAATTCACCCCTCCACTTT.

The table lists this clone with a few counts. The V gene is TRBV28, the J gene TRBJ2-1; D might be TRBD2 (5 bases). V lost 7 bases and J 0 bases, leaving 7 bases between the germline ends. Germline assignment: CDR1 MDHEN and CDR2 SYDVKM. The CDR3 is made up of 13 amino acids. Written as DNA, the CDR3 is TGTGCCAGCAAAGGGAGCTCCTACAATGAGCAGTTCTTC. This gives the protein CASKGSSYNEQFF.

The chain is built from TRBV19 and TRBJ1-1, with no clear D. Germline V gene sequence: CDR1 LNHDA, CDR2 SQIVND (reference sequence). V shed 7 bases and J shed 1 base, with 4 bases lying between them. This CDR3 is built from 11 residues. The CDR3 bases are TGTGCCAGTATTCAGAACACTGAAGCTTTCTTT. Translating gives CASIQNTEAFF.

The chain joins TRBV6-5 to TRBJ2-2, with 10 bases matching TRBD1. The CDR3 length is 16 residues. Germline V CDR1 and CDR2: MNHEY, SVGAGI. V lost 0 bases and J lost 7; bases outside the gene matches: 5. This chain's CDR3 is CASSYSLTGGGGELFF. As DNA, the CDR3 is TGTGCCAGCAGTTACTCGTTGACAGGGGGCGGCGGGGAGCTGTTTTTT.

The chain recombines TRBV5-1 with TRBJ1-1; D is uncertain. V gave up 2 bases and J gave up 1 base, with 9 bases separating them. Germline CDR1 reads SGHRS; CDR2 reads YFSETQ. The CDR3 has 14 residues. The CDR3 here is CASSFWTANTEAFF. The DNA of the CDR3 is TGCGCCAGCAGCTTCTGGACCGCGAACACTGAAGCTTTCTTT.

The V call is TRBV18, the J call TRBJ2-1; D not resolved. Germline-derived CDR1 and CDR2 are KGHSH and LQKENI. V lost 2 bases to trimming and J lost 5 bases, with 16 bases between them. This CDR3 has 16 amino acids. Here the CDR3 DNA reads TGTGCCAGCTCACCATCATCAGATAATCAAGACAATGAGCAGTTCTTC. Its translation is CASSPSSDNQDNEQFF. Using reference TRBV18 and TRBJ2-1 for the parts outside the CDR3, the full variable domain is NAGVMQNPRHLVRRRGQEARLRCSPMKGHSHVYWYRQLPEEGLKFMVYLQKENIIDESGMPKERFSAEFPKEGPSILRIQQVVRGDSAAYFCASSPSSDNQDNEQFFGPGTRLTVL.

The gene calls are TRBV15 and TRBJ2-1; TRBD1 aligns across 10 bases. The V gene end was trimmed by 3 bases and the J gene end by 3 bases; junction bases not matched to a gene: 5. The germline V gene encodes CDR1 LNHNV and CDR2 YYDKDF (reference sequence). The length of the CDR3 is 16 residues. This CDR3 is CATSSGTGDNYNEQFF. The CDR3 nucleotides read TGTGCCACCAGCAGCGGGACAGGGGATAACTACAATGAGCAGTTCTTC.

V gene TRBV7-2 combines with J gene TRBJ1-1; D gene unclear. Trimming took 1 base from V and 1 from J, leaving 10 bases between them. This CDR3 is 15 amino acids long. Germline lookup yields CDR1 SGHTA and CDR2 FQGNSA. The CDR3 nucleotides are TGTGCCAGCAGCTTAGTGGGAATTTGGAACACTGAAGCTTTCTTT. Translated, it gives CASSLVGIWNTEAFF.

The chain couples TRBV2 to TRBJ2-3, with D possibly being TRBD2 (6 bases). Germline CDR1 reads SNHLY; CDR2 reads FYNNEI. V was trimmed by 8 bases and J by 3 bases, leaving 15 bases between them. The CDR3 is 14 amino acids. DNA of the CDR3: TGTGCCAGCGCGGTGGAGGGATCAACAGATACGCAGTATTTT. This sequence encodes CASAVEGSTDTQYF.

This chain connects TRBV4-1 to TRBJ1-2; weak D call: TRBD1 (6 bases). The CDR3 covers 14 residues. The germline V gene encodes CDR1 MGHRA and CDR2 YSYEKL. V was clipped by 0 bases and J by 2 bases, with 7 bases between them. CDR3 protein: CASSQDTGNYGYTF. The DNA of the CDR3 is TGCGCCAGCAGCCAAGACACAGGGAACTATGGCTACACCTTC.

The chain carries TRBV5-1 and TRBJ1-1; 8 bases are shared with TRBD1. The ends lost 0 bases at V and 3 bases at J; junction bases unmatched: 7. CDR1 is SGHRS and CDR2 is YFSETQ in the germline V gene. CDR3 length: 16 amino acids. In DNA form, the CDR3 reads TGCGCCAGCAGCTTGGGTGGACAGGGATGGTACACTGAAGCTTTCTTT. As protein: CASSLGGQGWYTEAFF.

This chain links TRBV5-1 with TRBJ1-4; D unresolved. Germline CDR1 is SGHRS and CDR2 is YFSETQ. This CDR3 is built from 12 residues. Trimming shortened V by 6 bases and J by 5 bases, and 8 bases separated the two germline ends. The CDR3 bases are TGCGCCAGCAAGGATCAGAATGAAAAACTGTTTTTT. Its protein product is CASKDQNEKLFF.

The chain has TRBV9 and TRBJ2-1; D ambiguous. V lost 4 bases and J 9 bases, leaving 17 bases between the germline ends. Germline CDR1 and CDR2: SGDLS and YYNGEE. CDR3 length: 14 residues. The CDR3 protein is CASSLGPPWSEQFF. CDR3 coding DNA: TGTGCCAGCAGCCTTGGGCCGCCTTGGAGTGAGCAGTTCTTC.